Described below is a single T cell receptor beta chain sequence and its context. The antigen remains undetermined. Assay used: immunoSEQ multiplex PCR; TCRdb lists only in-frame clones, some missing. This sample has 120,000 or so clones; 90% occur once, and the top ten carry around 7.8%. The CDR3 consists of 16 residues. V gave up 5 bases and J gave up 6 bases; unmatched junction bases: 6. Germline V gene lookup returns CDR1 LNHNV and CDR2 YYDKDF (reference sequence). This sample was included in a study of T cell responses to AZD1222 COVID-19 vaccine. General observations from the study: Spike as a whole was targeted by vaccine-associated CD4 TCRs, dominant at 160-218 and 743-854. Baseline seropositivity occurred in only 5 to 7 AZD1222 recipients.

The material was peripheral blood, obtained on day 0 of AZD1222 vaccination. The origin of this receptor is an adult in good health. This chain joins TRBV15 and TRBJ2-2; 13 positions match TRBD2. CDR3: CATSPTSGRASGELFF. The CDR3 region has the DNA TGTGCCACCAGCCCCACTAGCGGGAGGGCCTCCGGGGAGCTGTTTTTT.